The source of this T cell receptor beta chain is a study of T cell repertoires and HLA-DP antigens. Study overall: One alloantigen had ten groove amino acid differences from self, the other one.

This clone has just one count. The antigen is not known. Generated by immunoSEQ multiplex PCR, the TCRdb table keeps only in-frame clones and is missing some. The sample includes approximately 110,000 clones, about 92% of them seen just once. J gave up 10 bases and V 5 bases, and 7 bases lay outside the gene matches. CDR1 MNHNS and CDR2 SASEGT come from the germline V gene. The CDR3 loop spans 12 amino acids. Source material: CD4+ T cells from PBMCs. The source of this sequence is a young woman in good health and CMV-seronegative. The chain links TRBV6-1 to TRBJ2-7; 8 bases align to TRBD2. CDR3 region: CASSYLGLAQYV. Written as DNA, the CDR3 is TGTGCCAGCAGTTATCTTGGACTAGCCCAGTACGTC.